These 19 T cell receptor beta chains were sequenced from one sample in a study of T cells expressing NK-cell markers. TCRdb re-called the 5' RACE reads; every CDR3 protein appears as one record, without DNA. This table lists about 430,000 distinct CDR3 sequences. The specimen sequenced was blood T cells: a sorted CD56 or NKG2C T cell subset, CD4+ or CD8+ T cells, or bulk PBMC T cells (not recorded which). Receptor source: a woman aged 45-60 years in good health.

The J gene is TRBJ1-2, the V gene TRBV10-3; there is no DNA to check the TCRdb D call of TRBD1. There are 13 residues in the CDR3. CDR1 is ENHRY, CDR2 SYGVKD, per germline. The CDR3 here is CAISGPAGYGYTF.

The V call is TRBV29-1, the J call TRBJ2-1; with no DNA, the TCRdb D assignment of TRBD2 cannot be verified. Germline assignment: CDR1 SQVTM and CDR2 ANQGSEA. This CDR3 region has 16 residues. CDR3 loop: CSVPPISGSSYNEQFF.

V gene TRBV9 combines with J gene TRBJ2-5; with no DNA, the TCRdb D assignment of TRBD2 cannot be verified. Germline V gives CDR1 SGDLS, CDR2 YYNGEE. The CDR3 has 16 amino acids. CDR3 amino acids: CASSPPVAGVQETQYF.

This sequence joins TRBV19 and TRBJ1-1; TCRdb's assignment of TRBD1 cannot be checked, as there is no DNA. Looked up from germline, CDR1 is LNHDA and CDR2 is SQIVND (reference sequence). The CDR3 contains 13 residues. The CDR3 here is CASSDLRGTEAFF.

The chain has TRBV27 and TRBJ1-2; the D gene TCRdb calls, TRBD1, cannot be checked with no DNA. The germline gives CDR1 MNHEY, CDR2 SMNVEV (reference sequence). The CDR3 covers 13 residues. The CDR3 loop is CASGTGDIYGYTF.

The chain carries TRBV9 and TRBJ1-3. The CDR3 is 15 amino acids. Per germline, CDR1 SGDLS and CDR2 YYNGEE. CDR3 sequence: CASSVDGGYGNTIYF.

The rearrangement uses TRBV4-1 and TRBJ2-5; the TRBD2 assignment by TCRdb is unverifiable without DNA. Germline values: CDR1 MGHRA, CDR2 YSYEKL. The CDR3 covers 13 residues. The CDR3 sequence is CASSRLLGGTQYF.

The chain combines TRBV12-3 or TRBV12-4 with TRBJ2-1. This CDR3 is 12 amino acids long. CDR3 residues: CASSFSGRGQFF.

The chain couples TRBV5-1 to TRBJ2-1; TCRdb's assignment of TRBD2 cannot be checked, as there is no DNA. Germline values: CDR1 SGHRS, CDR2 YFSETQ. This CDR3 comprises 20 residues. The CDR3 loop reads CASSSRIRTSGRFSYNEQFF. Complete variable domain (other parts from reference TRBV5-1 and TRBJ2-1): KAGVTQTPRYLIKTRGQQVTLSCSPISGHRSVSWYQQTPGQGLQFLFEYFSETQRNKGNFPGRFSGRQFSNSRSEMNVSTLELGDSALYLCASSSRIRTSGRFSYNEQFFGPGTRLTVL.

The V call is TRBV6-5, the J call TRBJ1-5. The germline V gene has CDR1 MNHEY and CDR2 SVGAGI. The CDR3 covers 16 residues. The CDR3 sequence is CASSARTGDSNQPQHF.

The chain joins TRBV2 to TRBJ1-1. The CDR3 extends over 11 amino acids. Per the germline V gene, CDR1 is SNHLY and CDR2 is FYNNEI. The CDR3 spells CASILVDAAFF.

The chain is built from TRBV6-1 and TRBJ1-2. The CDR3 sequence is 14 residues long. The germline V gene has CDR1 MNHNS and CDR2 SASEGT. CDR3 amino acids: CASLLGQASYGYTF.

V usage is TRBV6-6 and J usage is TRBJ1-2; TCRdb lists TRBD1, though no DNA is available to test this call. CDR3 size: 13 residues. Germline lookup yields CDR1 MNHNY and CDR2 SVGAGI (reference sequence). CDR3 protein: CASSPKQAGGYTF.

The CDR3 spells CASSAGQGETQYF. The chain recombines TRBV6-1 with TRBJ2-5; absent DNA, TCRdb's TRBD1 call cannot be checked. This CDR3 contains 13 residues. Germline loops: CDR1 MNHNS, CDR2 SASEGT.

V usage is TRBV6-2 or TRBV6-3 and J usage is TRBJ2-5; there is no DNA to check the TCRdb D call of TRBD2. The germline gives CDR1 MNHEY, CDR2 SVGEGT. There are 15 residues in the CDR3. CDR3 residues: CASSPLEGGLKTQYF.

The chain uses TRBV29-1 and TRBJ1-1; lacking DNA, the TRBD1 call made by TCRdb goes unchecked. The CDR3 is 13 amino acids. Germline V gene lookup returns CDR1 SQVTM and CDR2 ANQGSEA. CDR3 sequence: CSVPQGGGAGAFF.

This chain connects TRBV4-1 to TRBJ2-3. From germline, CDR1 is MGHRA and CDR2 YSYEKL. CDR3 length equals 14 residues. The CDR3 spells CASSQDEVSDTQYF.

This chain joins TRBV11-3 and TRBJ2-5; TCRdb selects TRBD2, and the lack of DNA leaves this call unchecked. The CDR3 extends over 18 amino acids. Germline loops: CDR1 SGHNT, CDR2 YENEEA. CDR3 residues: CASSLVLAGGLYQETQYF. Based on the CDR3 plus reference TRBV11-3 and TRBJ2-5, the full variable domain is EAGVVQSPRYKIIEKKQPVAFWCNPISGHNTLYWYLQNLGQGPELLIRYENEEAVDDSQLPKDRFSAERLKGVDSTLKIQPAELGDSAVYLCASSLVLAGGLYQETQYFGPGTRLLVL.

The chain uses TRBV29-1 and TRBJ2-2; absent DNA, TCRdb's TRBD2 call cannot be checked. Germline V gene lookup returns CDR1 SQVTM and CDR2 ANQGSEA. This CDR3 spans 11 amino acids. This CDR3 reads CSARLAEELFF.